This TCR beta chain was recovered during a study of shared clonotypes between healthy human individuals (dated by TCRdb to 2020 to 2022). As for the study more broadly: The cohort comprised a couple of women and a few men aged 18 to 49 years. For each donor, CD4 naive and CD4 memory were each given three plates, CD8 naive was given two plates, and CD8 memory was given one plate. Blood TCR repertoires of five healthy adults were deeply sequenced to estimate repertoire size and the extent of clonotype sharing between individuals. Different laboratories and diverse techniques were used to prepare libraries and sequence TCR repertoires, to increase sequencing depth and limit assay-specific biases. Leukapheresis yielded between about 0.85 and 10 billion PBMCs per donor. General findings and caveats noted by the study authors: The small number of donors limited the genetic and exposure-history diversity represented. Compared with non-shared clonotypes, the clonotypes found in all four sorted-subset donors had higher generation probabilities. Based on pairwise subsampling, the degree of clonotype sharing among donors was expected to be affected by sequencing depth. Sampling was limited to blood, and TCR repertoires in tissue likely differ from TCR repertoires in blood. Rarefaction of sorted-subset datasets indicated incomplete sequencing despite the large sequencing depth. Larger estimated clonotype richness was generally found for naive subsets than for memory subsets. Sharing across a few donors was observed for roughly 5% of naive CD4, about 4% of naive CD8, about 2.5% of memory CD4, and less than 0.45% of memory CD8 clonotypes.

The donors were healthy, HIV-negative adults with no recently reported acute infections or vaccinations. Only Caucasian adults living in Nashville, Tennessee, USA were represented among the donors. CD4+ T cells were enriched through magnetic negative selection, after which naive cells were positively selected on CD45RA and the remaining negative fraction served as the memory subset. Blood was collected by leukapheresis, and PBMCs were isolated by Ficoll-Histopaque density gradient centrifugation and then cryopreserved in liquid nitrogen vapor phase. Analytical flow cytometry was used to check the purity and quantity of each magnetically sorted T cell population. Each sorted fraction had its genomic DNA isolated and then quantified by UV absorbance on a Nanodrop 2000c. In the case of this clone: No cognate antigen has been identified for it. No qualities accompany the bases; no much larger clone lies one base away.

Using the deep immunoSEQ assay, multiplex PCR amplified TCR CDR3 regions from genomic DNA. For each cell subset, the extracted genomic DNA was distributed evenly across all wells of several immunoSEQ 96-well plates, and each plate served as one replicate. For sorted subsets, 150 to 250 ng of genomic DNA, equivalent to 25,000 to 35,000 T cell genomes, went into each replicate PCR. Purified libraries were quantified with a Qubit 3.0 fluorometer, sized on a Bioanalyzer 2100, and re-quantified with the KAPA Library Quantification kit. A separate single-read 150-cycle Illumina NextSeq 550 flow cell was used to sequence each immunoSEQ 96-well plate. In the authors' own workflow: Because only junctional sequences without quality scores were contained in the immunoSEQ output, filtering matching that applied to full-length reads could not be performed. Sequences were annotated with PyIR, a Python wrapper for IgBLAST v1.9, using IMGT germline references to assign V/J genes and CDR3. Reads with weak V/J assignments (E-value above 1e-6), missing CDR3, stop codons, out-of-frame junctions, or ambiguous translated residues were removed. V3J clonotypes were defined by identical inferred V gene, J gene, and CDR3 amino acid sequence. To compute the percentage overlap between repertoires, the number of shared unique clonotypes was divided by the size of the smaller repertoire. Richness of each repertoire was evaluated using RTK rarefaction, the Chao1 estimator, and Recon v2.1 estimates of unobserved clonotypes. For all TCRbeta clonotypes obtained by the gDNA method from several donors, generation probabilities were computed with OLGA. Sourced from immuneACCESS, this table was stored by TCRdb with only in-frame sequences that have V and J called. A share of the clones is absent; for the studies checked, an unresolved V gene accounts for under half, and the remainder has no known explanation. The V and J calls and clone size come from that table; D and trimming were worked out from the DNA. The sample yields 2,500,000 or so clones; 85% to 95% were counted once. The ten largest make up roughly 0.34% of the sample.

From V the trimming removes 5 bases and from J it removes 0 bases, while the gene matches leave 10 bases of the junction unaccounted for. CDR1 is given as SGHAT and CDR2 as FQDESV, both from the germline V gene (reference sequence). From the cysteine up to the phenylalanine, the CDR3 has a length of 16 residues. The DNA shown is the 48-base CDR3, in frame from base 1. The sample consisted of naive CD4+ T cells from PBMCs. The cell subset or site label corresponds to: CD45RA+ positively selected. This TCR was sampled from a man between 18 and 29 years old in good health. Some clones in this sample may be carry-over from other donors' samples. The V and J genes are TRBV11-1 and TRBJ2-7; TRBD1 fits 7 bases in the junction. The CDR3 region reads CASSREGQLSSYEQYF. The DNA is as follows: TGTGCCAGCAGCCGTGAGGGACAGTTAAGCTCCTACGAGCAGTACTTC. Here the CDR3 is joined to the reference TRBV11-1 and TRBJ2-7 genes, and the full variable domain is: EAEVAQSPRYKITEKSQAVAFWCDPISGHATLYWYRQILGQGPELLVQFQDESVVDDSQLPKDRFSAERLKGVDSTLKIQPAELGDSAMYLCASSREGQLSSYEQYFGPGTRLTVT.